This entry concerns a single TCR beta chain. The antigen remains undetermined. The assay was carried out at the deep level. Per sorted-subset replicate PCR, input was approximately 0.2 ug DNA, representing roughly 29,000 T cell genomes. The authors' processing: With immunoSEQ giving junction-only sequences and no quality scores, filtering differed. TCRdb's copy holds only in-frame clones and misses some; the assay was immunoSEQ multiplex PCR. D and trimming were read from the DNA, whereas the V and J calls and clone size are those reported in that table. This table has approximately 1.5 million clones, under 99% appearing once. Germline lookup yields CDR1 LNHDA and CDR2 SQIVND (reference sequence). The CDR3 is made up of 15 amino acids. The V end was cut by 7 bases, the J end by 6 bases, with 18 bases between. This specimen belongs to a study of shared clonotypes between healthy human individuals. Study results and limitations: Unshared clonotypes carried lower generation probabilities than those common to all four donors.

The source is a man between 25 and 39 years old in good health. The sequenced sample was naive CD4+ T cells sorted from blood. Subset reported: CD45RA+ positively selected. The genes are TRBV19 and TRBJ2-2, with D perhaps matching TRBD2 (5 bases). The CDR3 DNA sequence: TGTGCCAGTAACGTATTAGCAGGAGGTTCCGGGGAGCTGTTTTTT. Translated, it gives CASNVLAGGSGELFF.